The clone carrying this T cell receptor (beta chain) was seen once. The antigen is undetermined. Data came from immunoSEQ multiplex PCR; TCRdb stores just in-frame clones and leaves some out. The repertoire holds some 110,000 clones, with more than 80% as singletons. This entry is derived from a study of graft-versus-host responses after intestinal transplantation. Findings of the study overall: Peak circulating GvH clone levels tracked with early post-transplant HvG declines.

This material consisted of unstimulated CD4+ T cells sorted from spleen or lymph node cells, taken before transplant. The source of this sequence is a human donor who was the organ donor for an intestinal transplant.

The CDR3 sequence: CASSILADYEQYF. In DNA form, the CDR3 reads TGTGCCAGTAGTATCCTCGCGGACTACGAGCAGTACTTC. The chain is built from TRBV19 and TRBJ2-7, with D unresolved. CDR3 size: 13 residues. V was clipped by 3 bases and J by 3 bases, with 9 bases between them. Germline lookup yields CDR1 LNHDA and CDR2 SQIVND (reference sequence). Full variable domain (rest looked up from reference TRBV19 and TRBJ2-7): DGGITQSPKYLFRKEGQNVTLSCEQNLNHDAMYWYRQDPGQGLRLIYYSQIVNDFQKGDIAEGYSVSREKKESFPLTVTSAQKNPTAFYLCASSILADYEQYFGPGTRLTVT.